Listed here are 11 T cell receptor beta chains from one sample, sequenced in a study of blood T cell repertoires in COVID-19. Here immunoSEQ multiplex PCR was the method, and the copy in TCRdb shows in-frame clones only, minus some. Among about 190,000 clones, around four fifths were seen once, and the ten largest hold around a sixth. The sequencing sample was made of PBMCs or T cells enriched from blood (not recorded which). Receptors were obtained from a woman between 45 and 65 years old who had recovered from COVID-19.

This clone was detected only once. Other DNA sequences in this sample translate to the same CDR3. V usage is TRBV7-9 and J usage is TRBJ1-1; tentative D call: TRBD1 (5 bases). CDR3 length equals 14 residues. V dropped 5 bases and J dropped 1 base, with 11 bases sitting between them. Looked up from germline, CDR1 is SEHNR and CDR2 is FQNEAQ (reference sequence). CDR3 amino acids: CASSPTGGNTEAFF. In DNA form, the CDR3 reads TGTGCCAGCAGCCCGACGGGGGGGAACACTGAAGCTTTCTTT.

The V gene is TRBV19, the J gene TRBJ1-3; no clear D. Germline V lookup: CDR1 LNHDA, CDR2 SQIVND (reference sequence). CDR3 length equals 16 residues. V shed 6 bases and J shed 0 bases, with 15 bases lying between them. The CDR3 nucleotides read TGTGCCAGTAGACAACGGGAGTTGAGCTCTGGAAACACCATATATTTT. It codes for CASRQRELSSGNTIYF. The full variable domain, completed using reference TRBV19 and TRBJ1-3, is DGGITQSPKYLFRKEGQNVTLSCEQNLNHDAMYWYRQDPGQGLRLIYYSQIVNDFQKGDIAEGYSVSREKKESFPLTVTSAQKNPTAFYLCASRQRELSSGNTIYFGEGSWLTVV.

The rearrangement uses TRBV13 and TRBJ1-4; D not resolved. The CDR3 loop spans 13 amino acids. V shed 1 base and J shed 8 bases, with 8 bases lying between them. Germline loops: CDR1 PRHDT, CDR2 FYEKMQ (reference sequence). CDR3 nucleotide sequence: TGTGCCAGCAGCTTAGACGAGGGAGAAAAACTGTTTTTT. It encodes CASSLDEGEKLFF.

The chain links TRBV6-6 to TRBJ1-1; 7 bases align to TRBD1. Per the germline V gene, CDR1 is MNHNY and CDR2 is SVGAGI (reference sequence). The CDR3 covers 15 residues. V trimming: 2 bases; J trimming: 1 base; junction bases outside the gene matches: 4. The CDR3 is CASSYLQGRNTEAFF. In DNA, the CDR3 is TGTGCCAGCAGTTACCTACAGGGGCGGAACACTGAAGCTTTCTTT.

The chain couples TRBV7-2 to TRBJ2-7; tentatively, D is TRBD2 (6 bases). V lost 3 bases and J lost 2, with 14 bases in between. The CDR3 contains 15 residues. Germline V gene data show CDR1 as SGHTA and CDR2 as FQGNSA. CDR3 nucleotides: TGTGCCAGCAGCTTCGCGGCGGGGCCGGCCTACGAGCAGTACTTC. This sequence encodes CASSFAAGPAYEQYF.

The genes are TRBV28 and TRBJ2-2; D may be TRBD2 (6 bases). Trimming took 8 bases from V and 1 from J, leaving 14 bases between them. The CDR3 has 15 amino acids. Germline lookup yields CDR1 MDHEN and CDR2 SYDVKM. CDR3 in amino acids: CASHRRGGNTGELFF. In nucleotides, the CDR3 is TGTGCCAGCCACCGGAGGGGAGGGAACACCGGGGAGCTGTTTTTT.

This clone was observed a single time. The chain uses TRBV9 and TRBJ2-1; 11 nucleotides agree with TRBD2. The CDR3 runs to 17 residues. CDR1 and CDR2 from the germline V gene are SGDLS and YYNGEE. J lost 5 bases, V lost 3 bases, and 10 bases had no gene match. CDR3 sequence: CASSGPLLAGDDNEQFF. The CDR3 region has the DNA TGTGCCAGCAGCGGGCCTCTACTAGCGGGAGACGACAATGAGCAGTTCTTC.

The V call is TRBV5-1, the J call TRBJ1-4; 7 bases are a match to TRBD1. Germline CDR1 is SGHRS and CDR2 is YFSETQ. The trim removed 0 bases at V and 7 bases at J, leaving 9 bases unmatched. The CDR3 extends over 16 amino acids. The CDR3 here is CASSLERGQEGEKLFF. The CDR3, as DNA: TGCGCCAGCAGCTTGGAAAGGGGGCAGGAAGGTGAAAAACTGTTTTTT.

This clone was detected only once. The J gene is TRBJ2-1, the V gene TRBV4-1; 11 bases match TRBD2. CDR1 is MGHRA, CDR2 YSYEKL, per germline. V lost 4 bases to trimming and J lost 4 bases; unmatched junction nucleotides: 6. The CDR3 is 16 amino acids. This chain's CDR3 is CASSPRTSGSYNEQFF. CDR3 DNA: TGCGCCAGCAGCCCACGGACTAGCGGGTCTTACAATGAGCAGTTCTTC.

This clone is a singleton in its sample. The chain employs TRBV13 and TRBJ2-1, with 11 bases matching TRBD2. Germline trimming cut 0 bases from V and 3 bases from J; bases unmatched to any gene: 4. The CDR3 loop spans 17 amino acids. Germline lookup yields CDR1 PRHDT and CDR2 FYEKMQ (reference sequence). The CDR3 DNA sequence: TGTGCCAGCAGCTTAGGGGCTAGCGGGAGGAACTACAATGAGCAGTTCTTC. Its translation is CASSLGASGRNYNEQFF.

V is TRBV15 and J is TRBJ2-7, with D perhaps TRBD2 (6 bases). Trimming shortened V by 6 bases and J by 2 bases, and 14 bases separated the two germline ends. Germline CDR1 is LNHNV and CDR2 is YYDKDF (reference sequence). CDR3 length: 14 residues. CDR3: CATSPGASPYEQYF. CDR3 nucleotide sequence: TGTGCCACCAGTCCGGGAGCGTCTCCCTACGAGCAGTACTTC. Full variable domain (remainder filled in from reference TRBV15 and TRBJ2-7): DAMVIQNPRYQVTQFGKPVTLSCSQTLNHNVMYWYQQKSSQAPKLLFHYYDKDFNNEADTPDNFQSRRPNTSFCFLDIRSPGLGDTAMYLCATSPGASPYEQYFGPGTRLTVT.